This T cell receptor beta chain derives from a study of OX40 agonist ivuxolimab in advanced cancers. Whole-study context: Administration of intravenous ivuxolimab to patients occurred every 2 weeks at 0.01 to 10 mg/kg. Study conclusions and caveats: The study observed clonal expansion of CD4+ and CD8+ blood T cells by week 6 at 0.1 to 3.0 mg/kg.

This clone was found a few times. Its antigen remains unknown. The assay was immunoSEQ multiplex PCR, and TCRdb's table has in-frame clones only and misses some. The table includes about 58,000 clones, 70% to 90% detected once. The CDR3 has 13 amino acids. The V segment lost 4 bases and the J segment 1 base; nucleotides outside the gene matches: 1. Per germline, CDR1 SGHRS and CDR2 YFSETQ. The sequence came from an adult with an advanced solid tumor such as melanoma, head and neck, liver or kidney cancer. V is TRBV5-1 and J is TRBJ2-5; TRBD1 aligns across 7 bases. The sequencing used CD4+ or CD8+ T cells sorted from blood, collected in a trial of the OX40 agonist ivuxolimab. CDR3 coding DNA: TGCGCCAGCAGCCGACAGGGCCAAGAGACCCAGTACTTC. As protein: CASSRQGQETQYF.